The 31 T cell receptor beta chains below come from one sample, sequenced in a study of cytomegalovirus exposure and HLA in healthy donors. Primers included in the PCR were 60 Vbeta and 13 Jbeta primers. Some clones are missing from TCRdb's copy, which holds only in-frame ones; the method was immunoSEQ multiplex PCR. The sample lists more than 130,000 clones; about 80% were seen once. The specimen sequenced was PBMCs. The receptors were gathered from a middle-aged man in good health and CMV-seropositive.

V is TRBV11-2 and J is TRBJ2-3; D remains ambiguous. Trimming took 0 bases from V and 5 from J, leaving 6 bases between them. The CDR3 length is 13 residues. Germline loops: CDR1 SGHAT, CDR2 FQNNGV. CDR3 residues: CASSLDRGDTQYF. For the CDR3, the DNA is TGTGCCAGCAGCTTAGATCGAGGAGATACGCAGTATTTT.

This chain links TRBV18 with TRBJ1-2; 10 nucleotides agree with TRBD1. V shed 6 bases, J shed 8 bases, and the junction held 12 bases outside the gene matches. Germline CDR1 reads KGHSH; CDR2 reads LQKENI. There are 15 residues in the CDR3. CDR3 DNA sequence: TGTGCCAGCTCGCCTACGGGACAGGGGCTGTTCGGCTACACCTTC. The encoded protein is CASSPTGQGLFGYTF.

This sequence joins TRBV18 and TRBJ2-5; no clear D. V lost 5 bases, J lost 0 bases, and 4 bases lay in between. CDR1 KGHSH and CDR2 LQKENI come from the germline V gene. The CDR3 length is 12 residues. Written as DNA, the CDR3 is TGTGCCAGCTCATATTACCAAGAGACCCAGTACTTC. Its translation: CASSYYQETQYF.

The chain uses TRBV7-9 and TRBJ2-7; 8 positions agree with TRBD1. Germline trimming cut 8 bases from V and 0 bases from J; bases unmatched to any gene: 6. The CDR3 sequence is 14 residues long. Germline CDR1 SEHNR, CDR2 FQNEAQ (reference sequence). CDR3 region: CASHRTGSSYEQYF. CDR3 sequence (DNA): TGTGCCAGCCATCGGACAGGGAGCTCCTACGAGCAGTACTTC. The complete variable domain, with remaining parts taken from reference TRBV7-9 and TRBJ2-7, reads DTGVSQNPRHKITKRGQNVTFRCDPISEHNRLYWYRQTLGQGPEFLTYFQNEAQLEKSRLLSDRFSAERPKGSFSTLEIQRTEQGDSAMYLCASHRTGSSYEQYFGPGTRLTVT.

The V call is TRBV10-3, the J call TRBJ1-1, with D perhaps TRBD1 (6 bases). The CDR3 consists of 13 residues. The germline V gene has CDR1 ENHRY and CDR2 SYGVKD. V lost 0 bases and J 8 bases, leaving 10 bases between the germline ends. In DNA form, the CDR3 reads TGTGCCATCAGTGAGTCCAGGGGAAGGGAAGCTTTCTTT. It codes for CAISESRGREAFF.

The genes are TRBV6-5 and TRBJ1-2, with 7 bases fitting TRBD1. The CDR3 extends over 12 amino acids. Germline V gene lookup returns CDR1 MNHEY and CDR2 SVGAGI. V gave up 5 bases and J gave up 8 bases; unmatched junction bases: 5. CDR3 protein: CASSNRGGGYTF. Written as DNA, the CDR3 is TGTGCCAGCAGTAACAGGGGAGGCGGCTACACCTTC.

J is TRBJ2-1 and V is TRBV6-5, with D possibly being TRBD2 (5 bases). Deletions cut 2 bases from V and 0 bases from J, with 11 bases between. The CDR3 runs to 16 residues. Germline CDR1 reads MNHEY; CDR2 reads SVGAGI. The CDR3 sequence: CASSYRGGSSYNEQFF. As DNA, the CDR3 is TGTGCCAGCAGTTACCGCGGTGGGAGCTCCTACAATGAGCAGTTCTTC.

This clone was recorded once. The CDR3 coding sequence is TGTGCCAGCAGGCTAGCGGGCACCACGGGGGAGCAGTACTTC. Protein product: CASRLAGTTGEQYF. The rearrangement links TRBV2 to TRBJ2-7, with 8 bases identical to TRBD2. This CDR3 has 14 residues. In germline, CDR1 is SNHLY, CDR2 FYNNEI. The V segment lost 6 bases and the J segment 7 bases; nucleotides outside the gene matches: 11.

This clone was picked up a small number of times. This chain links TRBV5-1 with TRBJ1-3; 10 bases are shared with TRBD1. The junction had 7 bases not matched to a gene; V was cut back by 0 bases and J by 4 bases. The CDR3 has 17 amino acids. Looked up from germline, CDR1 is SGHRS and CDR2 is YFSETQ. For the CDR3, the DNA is TGCGCCAGCAGCTTGGCCCCCGGGACAGGGGCCGGAAACACCATATATTTT. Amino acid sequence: CASSLAPGTGAGNTIYF.

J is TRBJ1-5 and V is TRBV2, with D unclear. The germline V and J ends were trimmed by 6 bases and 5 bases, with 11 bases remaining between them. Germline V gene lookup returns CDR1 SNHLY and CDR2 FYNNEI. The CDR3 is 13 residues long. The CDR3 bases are TGTGCCAGCAGAATGGAGAGGGATCAGCCCCAGCATTTT. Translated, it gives CASRMERDQPQHF.

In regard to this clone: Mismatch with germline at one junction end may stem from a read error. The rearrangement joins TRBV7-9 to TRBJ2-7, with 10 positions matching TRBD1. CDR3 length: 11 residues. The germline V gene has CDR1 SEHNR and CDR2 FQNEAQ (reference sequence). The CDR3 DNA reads TGTGCCAGCAGCTTAGCGGGGACAGGGGACTTC. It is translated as CASSLAGTGDF.

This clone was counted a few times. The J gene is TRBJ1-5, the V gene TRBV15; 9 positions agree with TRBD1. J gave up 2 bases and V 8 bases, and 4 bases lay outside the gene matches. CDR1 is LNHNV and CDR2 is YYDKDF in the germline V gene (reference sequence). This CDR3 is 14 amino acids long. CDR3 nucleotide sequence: TGTGCCACCTCGGACAGGGGAGGCAATCAGCCCCAGCATTTT. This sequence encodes CATSDRGGNQPQHF.

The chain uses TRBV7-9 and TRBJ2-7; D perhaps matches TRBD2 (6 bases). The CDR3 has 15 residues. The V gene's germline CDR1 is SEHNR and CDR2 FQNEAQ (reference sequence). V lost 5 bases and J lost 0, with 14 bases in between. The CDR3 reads CASSASVSSSYEQYF. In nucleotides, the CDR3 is TGTGCCAGCAGCGCTAGCGTATCGAGCTCCTACGAGCAGTACTTC.

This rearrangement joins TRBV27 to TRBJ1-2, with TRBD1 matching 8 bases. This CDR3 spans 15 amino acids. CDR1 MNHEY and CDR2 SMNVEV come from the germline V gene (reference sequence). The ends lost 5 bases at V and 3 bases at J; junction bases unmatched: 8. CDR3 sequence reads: CASSSQTGAYYGYTF. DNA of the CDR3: TGTGCCAGCAGTAGTCAGACAGGGGCGTACTATGGCTACACCTTC.

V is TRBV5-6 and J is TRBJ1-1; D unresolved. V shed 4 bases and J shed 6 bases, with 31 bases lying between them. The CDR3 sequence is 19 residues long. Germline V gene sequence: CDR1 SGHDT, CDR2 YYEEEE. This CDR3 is CASSPFLHLSGKEGAEAFF. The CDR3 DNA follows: TGTGCCAGCAGCCCGTTTCTCCACCTCTCCGGTAAGGAGGGAGCTGAAGCTTTCTTT. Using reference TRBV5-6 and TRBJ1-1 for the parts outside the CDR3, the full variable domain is DAGVTQSPTHLIKTRGQQVTLRCSPKSGHDTVSWYQQALGQGPQFIFQYYEEEERQRGNFPDRFSGHQFPNYSSELNVNALLLGDSALYLCASSPFLHLSGKEGAEAFFGQGTRLTVV.

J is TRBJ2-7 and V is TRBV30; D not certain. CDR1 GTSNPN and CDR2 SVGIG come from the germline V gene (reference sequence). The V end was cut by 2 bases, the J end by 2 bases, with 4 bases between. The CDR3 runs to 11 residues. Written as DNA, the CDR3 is TGTGCCTGGAGTCCGGCCTACGAGCAGTACTTC. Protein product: CAWSPAYEQYF. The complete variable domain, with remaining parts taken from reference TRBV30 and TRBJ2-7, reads SQTIHQWPATLVQPVGSPLSLECTVEGTSNPNLYWYRQAAGRGLQLLFYSVGIGQISSEVPQNLSASRPQDRQFILSSKKLLLSDSGFYLCAWSPAYEQYFGPGTRLTVT.

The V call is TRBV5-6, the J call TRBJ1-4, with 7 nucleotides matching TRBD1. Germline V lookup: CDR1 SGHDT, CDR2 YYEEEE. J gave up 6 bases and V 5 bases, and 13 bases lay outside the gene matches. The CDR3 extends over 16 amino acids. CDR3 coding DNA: TGTGCCAGCAGATTAGGGACAGCCATTTCGCATGAAAAACTGTTTTTT. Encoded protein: CASRLGTAISHEKLFF.

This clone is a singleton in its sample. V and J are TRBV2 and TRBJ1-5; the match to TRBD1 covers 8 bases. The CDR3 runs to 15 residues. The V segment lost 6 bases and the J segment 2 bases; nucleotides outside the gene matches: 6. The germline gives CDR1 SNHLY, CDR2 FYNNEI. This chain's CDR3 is CASREDRDGNQPQHF. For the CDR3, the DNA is TGTGCCAGCAGGGAGGACAGGGATGGCAATCAGCCCCAGCATTTT.

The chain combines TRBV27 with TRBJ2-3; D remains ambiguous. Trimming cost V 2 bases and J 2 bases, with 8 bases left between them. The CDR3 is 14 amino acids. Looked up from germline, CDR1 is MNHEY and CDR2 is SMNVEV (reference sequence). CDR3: CASSLRRLTDTQYF. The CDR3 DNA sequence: TGTGCCAGCAGTTTACGCCGACTCACAGATACGCAGTATTTT.

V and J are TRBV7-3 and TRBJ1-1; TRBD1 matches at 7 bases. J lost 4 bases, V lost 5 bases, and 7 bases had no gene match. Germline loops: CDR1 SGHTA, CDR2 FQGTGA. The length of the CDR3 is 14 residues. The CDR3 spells CASSKRQGATEAFF. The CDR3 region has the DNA TGTGCCAGCAGCAAGCGACAGGGAGCCACTGAAGCTTTCTTT.

CDR3 coding DNA: TGTGCCAGCAGCGCAGAAGACAGGGTACGTCAGCCCCAGCATTTT. This translates into CASSAEDRVRQPQHF. V usage is TRBV9 and J usage is TRBJ1-5; TRBD1 aligns across 7 bases. The V and J ends lost 3 bases and 6 bases, in that order; junction bases with no gene match: 9. This CDR3 comprises 15 residues. Germline V gene data show CDR1 as SGDLS and CDR2 as YYNGEE.

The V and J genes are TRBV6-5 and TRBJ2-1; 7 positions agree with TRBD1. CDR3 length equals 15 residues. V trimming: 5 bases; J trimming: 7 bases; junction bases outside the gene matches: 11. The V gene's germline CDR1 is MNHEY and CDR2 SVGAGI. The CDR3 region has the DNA TGTGCCAGCAGTCTTCGACAGGGCGTAGAGAATGAGCAGTTCTTC. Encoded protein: CASSLRQGVENEQFF.

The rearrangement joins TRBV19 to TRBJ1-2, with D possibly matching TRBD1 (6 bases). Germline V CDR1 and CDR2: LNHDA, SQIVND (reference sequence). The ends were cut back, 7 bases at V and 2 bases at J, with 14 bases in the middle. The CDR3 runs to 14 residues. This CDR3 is CASTGTPRNYGYTF. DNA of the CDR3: TGTGCCAGTACAGGGACACCTCGAAACTATGGCTACACCTTC. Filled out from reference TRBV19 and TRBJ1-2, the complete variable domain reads DGGITQSPKYLFRKEGQNVTLSCEQNLNHDAMYWYRQDPGQGLRLIYYSQIVNDFQKGDIAEGYSVSREKKESFPLTVTSAQKNPTAFYLCASTGTPRNYGYTFGSGTRLTVV.

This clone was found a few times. The CDR3 DNA reads as TGTGCCAGCAGCGCCGGACTAGCGGGGTTAAACACCGGGGAGCTGTTTTTT. Its translation: CASSAGLAGLNTGELFF. The chain couples TRBV9 to TRBJ2-2; TRBD2 matches at 12 bases. V gave up 3 bases and J gave up 2 bases; unmatched junction bases: 5. The CDR3 spans 17 residues. From germline, CDR1 is SGDLS and CDR2 YYNGEE.

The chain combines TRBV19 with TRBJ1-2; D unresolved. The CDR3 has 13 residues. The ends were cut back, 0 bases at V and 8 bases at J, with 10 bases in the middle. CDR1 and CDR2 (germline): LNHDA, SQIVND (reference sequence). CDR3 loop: CASSIEGGLGYTF. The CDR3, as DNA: TGTGCCAGTAGTATAGAAGGCGGATTGGGCTACACCTTC.

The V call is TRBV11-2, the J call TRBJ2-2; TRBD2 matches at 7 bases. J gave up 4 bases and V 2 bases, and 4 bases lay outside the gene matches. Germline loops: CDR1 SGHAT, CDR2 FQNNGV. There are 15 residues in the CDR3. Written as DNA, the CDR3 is TGTGCCAGCAGCTTATACCGGGGGGTCACCGGGGAGCTGTTTTTT. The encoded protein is CASSLYRGVTGELFF.

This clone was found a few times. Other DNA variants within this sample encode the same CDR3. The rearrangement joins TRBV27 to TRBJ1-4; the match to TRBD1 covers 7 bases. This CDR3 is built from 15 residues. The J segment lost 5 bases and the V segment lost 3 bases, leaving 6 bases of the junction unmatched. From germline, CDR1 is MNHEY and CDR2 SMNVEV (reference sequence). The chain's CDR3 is CASSLSGGSNEKLFF. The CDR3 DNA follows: TGTGCCAGCAGTTTGTCAGGGGGTTCCAATGAAAAACTGTTTTTT. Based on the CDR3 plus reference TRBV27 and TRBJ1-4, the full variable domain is EAQVTQNPRYLITVTGKKLTVTCSQNMNHEYMSWYRQDPGLGLRQIYYSMNVEVTDKGDVPEGYKVSRKEKRNFPLILESPSPNQTSLYFCASSLSGGSNEKLFFGSGTQLSVL.

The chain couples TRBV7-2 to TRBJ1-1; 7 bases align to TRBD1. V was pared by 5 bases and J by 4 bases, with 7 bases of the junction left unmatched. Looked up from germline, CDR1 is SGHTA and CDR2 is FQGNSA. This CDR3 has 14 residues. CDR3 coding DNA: TGTGCCAGCAGCCCCCGACAGGGAAGCACTGAAGCTTTCTTT. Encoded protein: CASSPRQGSTEAFF.

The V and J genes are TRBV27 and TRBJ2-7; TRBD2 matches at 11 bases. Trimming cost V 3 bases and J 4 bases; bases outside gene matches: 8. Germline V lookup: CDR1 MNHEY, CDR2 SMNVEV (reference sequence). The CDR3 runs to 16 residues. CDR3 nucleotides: TGTGCCAGCAGTTTTACAGAAACTAGCGGGAGATACGAGCAGTACTTC. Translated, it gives CASSFTETSGRYEQYF.

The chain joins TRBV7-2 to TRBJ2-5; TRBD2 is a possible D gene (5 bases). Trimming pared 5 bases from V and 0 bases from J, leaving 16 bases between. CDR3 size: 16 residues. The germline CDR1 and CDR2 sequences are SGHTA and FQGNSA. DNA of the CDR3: TGTGCCAGCAGCGTAAATGAGGGTCTAAACCAAGAGACCCAGTACTTC. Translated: CASSVNEGLNQETQYF.

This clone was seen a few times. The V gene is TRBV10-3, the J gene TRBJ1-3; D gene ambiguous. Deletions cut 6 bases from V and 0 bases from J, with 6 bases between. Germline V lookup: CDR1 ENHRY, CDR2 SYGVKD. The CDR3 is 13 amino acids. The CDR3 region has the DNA TGTGCCATCAGACCAGTCTCTGGAAACACCATATATTTT. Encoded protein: CAIRPVSGNTIYF.